Presented here are 6 T cell receptor beta chains from one specimen sequenced in a study of OX40 agonist ivuxolimab in advanced cancers. TCRdb keeps only in-frame clones here, not all; method: immunoSEQ multiplex PCR. The sample gives almost 80,000 clones, roughly four fifths of which show up once; around 0.48% is in the top ten. Sample: CD4+ or CD8+ T cells sorted from blood, taken in a trial of the OX40 agonist ivuxolimab. The source is an adult with an advanced solid tumor such as melanoma, head and neck, liver or kidney cancer.

The chain combines TRBV6-6 with TRBJ2-7, with 10 bases identical to TRBD2. Germline assignment: CDR1 MNHNY and CDR2 SVGAGI (reference sequence). CDR3 length: 16 amino acids. V lost 7 bases and J lost 3; bases outside the gene matches: 12. CDR3 sequence reads: CASTNKGSSGGYEQYF. CDR3 coding DNA: TGTGCCAGCACCAATAAAGGGTCTAGCGGGGGCTACGAGCAGTACTTC.

V is TRBV7-3 and J is TRBJ2-3, with 9 positions matching TRBD2. The CDR3 has 14 amino acids. Germline V gene lookup returns CDR1 SGHTA and CDR2 FQGTGA. With V trimmed by 5 bases and J by 6 bases, 6 bases remained unmatched. The CDR3 region is CASSLVSGSDTQYF. The CDR3 DNA sequence: TGTGCCAGCAGCCTGGTTAGCGGGAGTGATACGCAGTATTTT.

V gene TRBV11-3 combines with J gene TRBJ1-1; 7 positions agree with TRBD1. From germline, CDR1 is SGHNT and CDR2 YENEEA. The CDR3 runs to 14 residues. V lost 5 bases to trimming and J lost 1 base; unmatched junction nucleotides: 4. For the CDR3, the DNA is TGTGCCAGCAGCCCAGGGGGACCGAACACTGAAGCTTTCTTT. It encodes CASSPGGPNTEAFF.

This clone was seen just once. The V gene is TRBV7-8, the J gene TRBJ2-3; D unclear. Germline V CDR1 and CDR2: SGHVS, FQNEAQ. Deletions cut 2 bases from V and 1 base from J, with 7 bases between. CDR3 length: 14 residues. The CDR3 protein is CASSLLLGTDTQYF. In nucleotides, the CDR3 is TGTGCCAGCAGCTTACTGTTGGGCACAGATACGCAGTATTTT.

This chain connects TRBV7-2 to TRBJ1-2; 7 bases match TRBD1. With 3 bases clipped from V and 9 bases from J, the junction kept 10 bases outside the gene matches. CDR3 length equals 14 residues. The germline gives CDR1 SGHTA, CDR2 FQGNSA. CDR3 region: CASSFDRVLDRYTF. In DNA, the CDR3 is TGTGCCAGCAGCTTTGACAGGGTTCTTGATCGCTACACCTTC.

This clone occurred once. The rearrangement links TRBV7-3 to TRBJ2-7, with D tentatively TRBD2 (6 bases). Germline V gene lookup returns CDR1 SGHTA and CDR2 FQGTGA. V was shortened by 5 bases and J by 3 bases, with 14 bases between the two germline ends. The CDR3 consists of 14 residues. CDR3 amino acids: CASSPTGLSYEQYF. CDR3 sequence (DNA): TGTGCCAGCAGCCCCACGGGACTTAGCTACGAGCAGTACTTC.